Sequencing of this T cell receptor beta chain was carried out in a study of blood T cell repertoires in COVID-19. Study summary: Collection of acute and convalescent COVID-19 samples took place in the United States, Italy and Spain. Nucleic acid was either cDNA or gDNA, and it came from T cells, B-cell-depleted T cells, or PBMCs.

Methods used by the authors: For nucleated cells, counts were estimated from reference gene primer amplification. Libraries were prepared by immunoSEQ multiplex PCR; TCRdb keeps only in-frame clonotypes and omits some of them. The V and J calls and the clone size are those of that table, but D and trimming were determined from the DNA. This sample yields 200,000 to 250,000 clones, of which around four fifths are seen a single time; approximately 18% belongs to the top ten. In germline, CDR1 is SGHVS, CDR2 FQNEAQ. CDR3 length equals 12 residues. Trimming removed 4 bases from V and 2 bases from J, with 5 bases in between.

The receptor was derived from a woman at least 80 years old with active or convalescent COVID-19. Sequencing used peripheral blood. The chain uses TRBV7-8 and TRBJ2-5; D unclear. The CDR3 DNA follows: TGTGCCAGCAGCTCTCCGCAAGAGACCCAGTACTTC. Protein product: CASSSPQETQYF.